What follows is one T cell receptor (beta chain) and its context. Sequencing used immunoSEQ multiplex PCR; TCRdb keeps in-frame clones, though not all of them. The data hold roughly 1 million clones, with 70% to 80% observed a single time. The sample originates from a study of shared clonotypes between healthy human individuals. This receptor was obtained from a man younger than 35 in good health. The source material was memory CD4+ T cells sorted from blood. As to subset: CD45RA-negative fraction.

DNA of the CDR3: TGTGCCAGCAGCGCTGACCGACTCACGAACTATGGCTACACCTTC. This translates into CASSADRLTNYGYTF. The chain combines TRBV9 with TRBJ1-2, with no clear D. Between the trimmed V and J ends, which lost 3 bases and 2 bases, there was a span of 14 bases. Germline assignment: CDR1 SGDLS and CDR2 YYNGEE. This CDR3 contains 15 residues.